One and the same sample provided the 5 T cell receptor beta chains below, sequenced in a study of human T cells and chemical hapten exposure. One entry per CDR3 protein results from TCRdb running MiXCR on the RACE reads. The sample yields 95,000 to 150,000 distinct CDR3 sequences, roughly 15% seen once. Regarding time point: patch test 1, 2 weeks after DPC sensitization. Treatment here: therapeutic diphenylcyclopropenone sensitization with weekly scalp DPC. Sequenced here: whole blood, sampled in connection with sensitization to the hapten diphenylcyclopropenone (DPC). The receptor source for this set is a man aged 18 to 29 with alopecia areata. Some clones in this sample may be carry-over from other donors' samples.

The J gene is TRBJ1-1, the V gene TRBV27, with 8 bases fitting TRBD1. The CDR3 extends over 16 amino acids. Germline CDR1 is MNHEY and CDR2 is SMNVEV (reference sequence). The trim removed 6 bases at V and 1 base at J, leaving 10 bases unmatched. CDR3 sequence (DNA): TGTGCCAGCAGCAATGGACAGGGAAAGGAGAACACTGAAGCTTTCTTT. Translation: CASSNGQGKENTEAFF.

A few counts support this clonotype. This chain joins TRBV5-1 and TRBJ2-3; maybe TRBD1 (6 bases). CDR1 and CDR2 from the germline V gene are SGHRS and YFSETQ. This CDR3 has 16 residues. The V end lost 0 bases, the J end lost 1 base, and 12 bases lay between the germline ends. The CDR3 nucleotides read TGCGCCAGCAGCTTGGTAGGGGGTAGCGGCACAGATACGCAGTATTTT. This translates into CASSLVGGSGTDTQYF.

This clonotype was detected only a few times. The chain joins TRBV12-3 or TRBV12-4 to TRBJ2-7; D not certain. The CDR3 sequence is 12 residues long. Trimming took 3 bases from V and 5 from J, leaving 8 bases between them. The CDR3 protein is CASSFAPNEQYF. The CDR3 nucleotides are TGTGCCAGCAGTTTTGCTCCAAACGAGCAGTACTTC.

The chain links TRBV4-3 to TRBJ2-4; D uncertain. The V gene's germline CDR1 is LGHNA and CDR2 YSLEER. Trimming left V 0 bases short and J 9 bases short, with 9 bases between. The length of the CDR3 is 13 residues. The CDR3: CASSQDRPTIQYF. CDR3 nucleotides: TGCGCCAGCAGCCAAGATCGCCCTACCATTCAGTACTTC.

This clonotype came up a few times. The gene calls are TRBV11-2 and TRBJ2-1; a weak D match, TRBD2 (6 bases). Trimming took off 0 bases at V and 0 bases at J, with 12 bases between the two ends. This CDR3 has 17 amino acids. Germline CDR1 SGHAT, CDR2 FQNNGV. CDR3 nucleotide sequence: TGTGCCAGCAGCTTAGATACGGGACTGCGCTCCTACAATGAGCAGTTCTTC. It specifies CASSLDTGLRSYNEQFF.